This TCR beta chain was recorded in a study of blood T cell repertoires in COVID-19. The germline gives CDR1 SNHLY, CDR2 FYNNEI. The trim removed 7 bases at V and 4 bases at J, leaving 4 bases unmatched. This CDR3 has 13 residues. TCRdb's table, derived via immunoSEQ multiplex PCR, lists solely in-frame clones and lacks some. The sample holds around 53,000 clones, approximately 84% seen once. Sequencing was performed on peripheral blood. This sequence originates from a man aged 65 to 79 with active COVID-19. The chain employs TRBV2 and TRBJ1-1; 9 nucleotides match TRBD1. This chain's CDR3 is CASTMDRGTEAFF. The CDR3 DNA sequence: TGTGCCAGCACTATGGACAGGGGCACTGAAGCTTTCTTT.